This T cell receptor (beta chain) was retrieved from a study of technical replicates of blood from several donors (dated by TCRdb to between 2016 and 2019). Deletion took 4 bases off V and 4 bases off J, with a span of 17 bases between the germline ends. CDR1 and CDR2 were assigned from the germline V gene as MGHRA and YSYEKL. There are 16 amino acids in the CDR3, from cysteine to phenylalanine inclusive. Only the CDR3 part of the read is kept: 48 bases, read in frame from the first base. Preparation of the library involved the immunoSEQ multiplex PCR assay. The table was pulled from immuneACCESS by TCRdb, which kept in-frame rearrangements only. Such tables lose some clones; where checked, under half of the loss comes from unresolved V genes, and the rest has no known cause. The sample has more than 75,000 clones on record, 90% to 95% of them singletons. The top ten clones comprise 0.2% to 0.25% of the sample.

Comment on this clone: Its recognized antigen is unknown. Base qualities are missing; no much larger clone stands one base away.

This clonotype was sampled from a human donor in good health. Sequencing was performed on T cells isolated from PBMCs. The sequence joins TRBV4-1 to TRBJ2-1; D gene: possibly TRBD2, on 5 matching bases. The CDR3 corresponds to CASSPLELVIYNEQFF. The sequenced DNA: TGCGCCAGCAGCCCCCTGGAACTAGTGATTTACAATGAGCAGTTCTTC.